This T cell receptor (beta chain) was sequenced in a study of T cell repertoires in cytomegalovirus infection. About the study: Public TCR beta signature analysis indicated the presence of both CMV infection and matching HLA type.

From germline, CDR1 is SGHTA and CDR2 FQGTGA. The CDR3 extends over 15 amino acids. Details on this clonotype: Its target is unknown. At one end the junction does not follow the germline gene, possibly because of a read error.

TCRdb reprocessed the reads via MiXCR and lists one record per CDR3 protein. The sample holds some 940,000 distinct CDR3 sequences, more than 25% seen once. The clonotype was recovered from a human donor in good health (CMV status not recorded). Some clones in this sample may be carry-over from other donors' samples. Specimen: cultured CD8+ T cells from PBMCs, collected from culture after CMV antigen stimulation. The chain links TRBV7-3 to TRBJ2-1, with unresolved D. The CDR3 DNA reads TGTGTCAGCTCGCAGGTGGAGAGCTCCTACAATGAGCAGTTCTTC. This codes for CVSSQVESSYNEQFF.